This record looks at one TCR beta chain sequence and its context. These data are taken from a study of PD-1 blockade in classical Hodgkin lymphoma. With no exception, relapse followed autologous stem cell transplantation in all patients, and brentuximab vedotin exposure varied. Assay: immunoSEQ multiplex PCR; the TCRdb copy retains only in-frame clones and omits some. This table has approximately 43,000 clones, approximately 86% appearing once. The CDR3 loop spans 15 amino acids. Germline V gene lookup returns CDR1 MNHEY and CDR2 SMNVEV (reference sequence). Between the trimmed V and J ends, which lost 7 bases and 0 bases, there was a span of 13 bases.

Specimen: peripheral blood mononuclear cells (PBMCs), collected before the second cycle of nivolumab. J is TRBJ2-1 and V is TRBV27, with D tentatively TRBD2 (5 bases). This clonotype originated in a human donor with classical Hodgkin lymphoma. The CDR3 DNA follows: TGTGCCAGCATCCCAAGCGGTAGCTCCTACAATGAGCAGTTCTTC. Amino acids: CASIPSGSSYNEQFF.